Shown below are 3 T cell receptor beta chains from a single sample sequenced in a study of Graves' ophthalmopathy and Graves' hyperthyroidism (dated by TCRdb to between 2017 and 2018). The reads were generated on an Illumina HiSeq 2000. TCR beta CDR3 regions were amplified from RNA transcripts for repertoire sequencing. HTBI primers and the Qiagen OneStep RT-PCR kit were used in a first-round RT-PCR, which was followed by a second-round multiplex PCR, size selection and purification. The public reads were quality trimmed at Q25 with fastp and then assembled into clones with MiXCR by TCRdb, keeping productive beta chains. Each entry is one CDR3 protein sequence, shown with its most common DNA and genes. The sample profile shows about 1.2 million distinct CDR3 sequences; roughly 35% of them were found once. The ten largest account for over 8.5% of the sample. Specimen: peripheral blood or thyroid tissue (not recorded which). These receptors came from an adult man with Graves' hyperthyroidism.

J is TRBJ1-6 and V is TRBV9; 12 positions match TRBD1. V lost 3 bases, J lost 7 bases, and 8 bases stayed unmatched. CDR1 is SGDLS, CDR2 YYNGEE, per germline. This CDR3 contains 17 residues. The CDR3 region has the DNA TGTGCCAGCAGCGCCGGGACAGGGGGCTCGGGGAATTCACCCCTCCACTTT. Its translation: CASSAGTGGSGNSPLHF.

In its sample, this clonotype was seen a few times. In DNA form, the CDR3 reads TGTGCCAGCAGCTTATATTCAGGACAGGGGGAGACCCAGTACTTC. This codes for CASSLYSGQGETQYF. V is TRBV7-9 and J is TRBJ2-5; TRBD1 agrees at 9 bases. Looked up from germline, CDR1 is SEHNR and CDR2 is FQNEAQ (reference sequence). This CDR3 comprises 15 residues. V trimming: 2 bases; J trimming: 5 bases; junction bases outside the gene matches: 6.

The sample holds many counts of this clonotype. This chain links TRBV7-7 with TRBJ1-1, with D maybe TRBD1 (5 bases). Germline loops: CDR1 SSHAT, CDR2 FNYEAQ (reference sequence). This CDR3 has 14 residues. With 6 bases removed from V and 3 bases from J, the gap between germline ends came to 14 bases. The CDR3 sequence: CASSSKAGHTEAFF. CDR3 sequence (DNA): TGTGCCAGCAGTTCCAAGGCAGGGCACACTGAAGCTTTCTTT.